The 22 T cell receptor beta chains reported below all come from one sample, sequenced in a study of blood T cell repertoires in COVID-19. Assay: immunoSEQ multiplex PCR; the TCRdb copy retains only in-frame clones and omits some. Altogether just under 80,000 clones are present, about four fifths being singletons, with the ten largest covering around 36%. Sample: peripheral blood. Every receptor here comes from a woman aged 70-85 years with acute or convalescent COVID-19.

The chain joins TRBV5-3 to TRBJ2-7; no firm D call. TRBV5-3 is assigned to the ORF class and has an uncertain function. V shed 0 bases and J shed 4 bases, with 20 bases lying between them. This CDR3 has 17 residues. The CDR3 region is CARSLDASPRGTYEQYF. CDR3 nucleotides: TGTGCCAGAAGCTTGGACGCCTCACCCCGAGGAACGTACGAGCAGTACTTC.

This chain joins TRBV6-5 and TRBJ1-6; 7 bases align to TRBD1. CDR3 length equals 15 residues. The germline V gene has CDR1 MNHEY and CDR2 SVGAGI. The ends lost 7 bases at V and 6 bases at J; junction bases unmatched: 9. CDR3 bases: TGTGCCAGCACCCCGGAGGGGACAGCTAATTCACCCCTCCACTTT. This encodes CASTPEGTANSPLHF.

The chain uses TRBV6-6 and TRBJ2-7; 11 bases align to TRBD2. From germline, CDR1 is MNHNY and CDR2 SVGAGI (reference sequence). With 5 bases clipped from V and 4 bases from J, the junction kept 25 bases outside the gene matches. This CDR3 is 21 amino acids long. The CDR3 coding sequence is TGTGCCAGCAGTCGCCGCTTTCCGGGACAGGGTCTAGCGGGAGGCTCATACGAGCAGTACTTC. It is translated as CASSRRFPGQGLAGGSYEQYF.

This sequence joins TRBV7-3 and TRBJ2-1; D may be TRBD2 (6 bases). Per the germline V gene, CDR1 is SGHTA and CDR2 is FQGTGA. CDR3 length equals 14 residues. V was pared by 2 bases and J by 4 bases, with 9 bases between. CDR3 residues: CASSLGLAYNEQFF. The DNA of the CDR3 is TGTGCCAGCAGCTTAGGGCTAGCGTACAATGAGCAGTTCTTC.

This clone was seen only once. This chain uses TRBV30 with TRBJ2-7, with 12 bases lining up with TRBD2. This CDR3 comprises 14 residues. V was pared by 6 bases and J by 1 base, with 4 bases of the junction left unmatched. Germline V gene sequence: CDR1 GTSNPN, CDR2 SVGIG (reference sequence). CDR3 in DNA: TGTGCCTGTTCCGGGACTAGCGGGTCCTACGAGCAGTACTTC. Its translation: CACSGTSGSYEQYF.

The rearrangement joins TRBV7-3 to TRBJ2-2, with 7 bases fitting TRBD2. The CDR3 extends over 16 amino acids. Unmatched junction bases numbered 14, after V lost 6 bases and J lost 7 bases. In germline, CDR1 is SGHTA, CDR2 FQGTGA. This CDR3 reads CASSYDSGMQGGELFF. CDR3 DNA sequence: TGTGCCAGCAGTTACGACAGCGGGATGCAAGGCGGGGAGCTGTTTTTT.

The chain is built from TRBV19 and TRBJ1-1, with D perhaps TRBD1 (6 bases). The CDR3 runs 14 residues. CDR1 LNHDA and CDR2 SQIVND come from the germline V gene (reference sequence). V shed 6 bases and J shed 6 bases, with 17 bases lying between them. This CDR3 is CASREQGRIAEAFF. For the CDR3, the DNA is TGTGCCAGTAGGGAACAGGGACGAATCGCTGAAGCTTTCTTT.

The rearrangement uses TRBV4-1 and TRBJ2-5; 12 nucleotides line up with TRBD2. With 0 bases clipped from V and 5 bases from J, the junction kept 7 bases outside the gene matches. This CDR3 region has 17 residues. CDR1 is MGHRA and CDR2 is YSYEKL in the germline V gene. The CDR3 is CASSQDTSGRSGETQYF. CDR3 nucleotide sequence: TGCGCCAGCAGCCAAGATACTAGCGGGAGGTCCGGGGAGACCCAGTACTTC.

The CDR3 protein is CASSQQSGGGYGYTF. CDR3 DNA sequence: TGCGCCAGCAGCCAACAATCTGGGGGCGGCTATGGCTACACCTTC. V is TRBV4-1 and J is TRBJ1-2; D possibly corresponds to TRBD1 (6 bases). CDR1 is MGHRA, CDR2 YSYEKL, per germline. V dropped 2 bases and J dropped 4 bases, with 14 bases sitting between them. The CDR3 length is 15 residues.

J is TRBJ2-1 and V is TRBV24-1; possibly TRBD2 for D (6 bases). In germline, CDR1 is KGHDR, CDR2 SFDVKD. V lost 10 bases and J 6 bases, leaving 12 bases between the germline ends. The CDR3 has 12 amino acids. CDR3 protein: CATSGPGNEQFF. CDR3 coding DNA: TGTGCCACGAGCGGGCCCGGCAATGAGCAGTTCTTC.

The J gene is TRBJ2-2, the V gene TRBV29-1; 8 bases line up with TRBD1. The V and J ends lost 4 bases and 7 bases, in that order; junction bases with no gene match: 5. This CDR3 comprises 13 residues. Germline V lookup: CDR1 SQVTM, CDR2 ANQGSEA. The CDR3 DNA reads TGCAGCGTTGCCCCAGGGGGCGGCGGGGAGCTGTTTTTT. Residues: CSVAPGGGGELFF.

This clone was seen more than once but under ten times. This sequence joins TRBV30 and TRBJ2-7; TRBD1 matches 7 bases. Germline-derived CDR1 and CDR2 are GTSNPN and SVGIG (reference sequence). Trimming removed 7 bases from V and 4 bases from J; junction bases left unmatched: 7. This CDR3 has 12 amino acids. CDR3 in DNA: TGTGCCTACTACAGGGGAGCTTACGAGCAGTACTTC. Translating gives CAYYRGAYEQYF.

This sequence joins TRBV7-3 and TRBJ2-3, with a possible D match to TRBD2 (5 bases). V gave up 3 bases and J gave up 6 bases, with 10 bases separating them. The germline V gene encodes CDR1 SGHTA and CDR2 FQGTGA. The CDR3 consists of 13 residues. CDR3 residues: CASSFYTRDTQYF. As DNA, the CDR3 is TGTGCCAGCAGCTTCTATACTAGGGATACGCAGTATTTT.

The chain couples TRBV6-5 to TRBJ1-6; unclear D gene. CDR1 is MNHEY, CDR2 SVGAGI, per germline. The V and J ends lost 8 bases and 5 bases respectively, with 7 bases between them. The CDR3 sequence is 12 residues long. The CDR3 loop reads CASRSNNSPLHF. The CDR3 DNA reads as TGTGCCAGCCGGAGTAATAATTCACCCCTCCACTTT.

This clone was observed once. The chain has TRBV5-4 and TRBJ1-3; 9 nucleotides match TRBD1. Trimming removed 4 bases from V and 3 bases from J; junction bases left unmatched: 5. This CDR3 region has 15 residues. Germline values: CDR1 SGHNT, CDR2 YYREEE (reference sequence). The CDR3 DNA is TGTGCCAGCAGCACCGGGACAGGGAGTGGAAACACCATATATTTT. It encodes CASSTGTGSGNTIYF.

The chain recombines TRBV19 with TRBJ1-3; D gene uncertain. The germline CDR1 and CDR2 sequences are LNHDA and SQIVND (reference sequence). V lost 9 bases to trimming and J lost 2 bases, with 20 bases between them. The CDR3 totals 16 residues. CDR3 region: CASTREGLPTGNTIYF. Here the CDR3 DNA reads TGTGCCAGCACTAGGGAGGGTCTCCCTACTGGAAACACCATATATTTT.

The chain recombines TRBV6-4 with TRBJ1-2; possibly TRBD1 for D (6 bases). The CDR3 length is 15 residues. Germline V gene data show CDR1 as MRHNA and CDR2 as SNTAGT. Trimming cost V 5 bases and J 4 bases, with 17 bases left between them. The CDR3 sequence: CASSRTVGSPYGYTF. The CDR3 nucleotides read TGTGCCAGCAGTAGGACAGTGGGGTCGCCCTATGGCTACACCTTC.

The V gene is TRBV19, the J gene TRBJ2-5, with 7 bases that match TRBD2. CDR3 length: 15 amino acids. Trimming removed 4 bases from V and 1 base from J; junction bases left unmatched: 6. Per the germline V gene, CDR1 is LNHDA and CDR2 is SQIVND (reference sequence). The CDR3 nucleotides read TGTGCCAGTAGTAGTCTGGGAGGGTTCCAAGAGACCCAGTACTTC. This gives the protein CASSSLGGFQETQYF.

V gene TRBV4-1 combines with J gene TRBJ2-3, with D maybe TRBD2 (6 bases). V lost 0 bases and J lost 5, with 15 bases in between. Per the germline V gene, CDR1 is MGHRA and CDR2 is YSYEKL. The CDR3 extends over 16 amino acids. The CDR3 sequence is CASSQEAGRGGDTQYF. CDR3 DNA: TGCGCCAGCAGCCAAGAAGCGGGCCGGGGTGGAGATACGCAGTATTTT.

This chain uses TRBV7-2 with TRBJ1-3; D perhaps matches TRBD1 (5 bases). Germline values: CDR1 SGHTA, CDR2 FQGNSA. The CDR3 has 13 residues. V was trimmed by 5 bases and J by 4 bases, leaving 9 bases between them. CDR3 residues: CASSRNRGNTIYF. CDR3 sequence (DNA): TGTGCCAGCAGCCGGAACAGGGGAAACACCATATATTTT.

The J gene is TRBJ1-2, the V gene TRBV14; possible D gene TRBD1, 5 bases. Germline lookup yields CDR1 SGHDN and CDR2 FVKESK. The CDR3 runs 16 residues. Deletions cut 1 base from V and 7 bases from J, with 19 bases between. The CDR3 nucleotides read TGTGCCAGCAGCCAAGCGCTGACAGCGGGGGTTAGTGGCTACACCTTC. Its protein product is CASSQALTAGVSGYTF.

This chain links TRBV27 with TRBJ1-1; tentatively, D is TRBD1 (5 bases). V lost 5 bases to trimming and J lost 1 base, with 11 bases between them. Germline V gives CDR1 MNHEY, CDR2 SMNVEV (reference sequence). This CDR3 has 14 residues. CDR3 region: CASSGADGNTEAFF. The DNA for the CDR3 is TGTGCCAGCAGTGGGGCAGACGGGAACACTGAAGCTTTCTTT.